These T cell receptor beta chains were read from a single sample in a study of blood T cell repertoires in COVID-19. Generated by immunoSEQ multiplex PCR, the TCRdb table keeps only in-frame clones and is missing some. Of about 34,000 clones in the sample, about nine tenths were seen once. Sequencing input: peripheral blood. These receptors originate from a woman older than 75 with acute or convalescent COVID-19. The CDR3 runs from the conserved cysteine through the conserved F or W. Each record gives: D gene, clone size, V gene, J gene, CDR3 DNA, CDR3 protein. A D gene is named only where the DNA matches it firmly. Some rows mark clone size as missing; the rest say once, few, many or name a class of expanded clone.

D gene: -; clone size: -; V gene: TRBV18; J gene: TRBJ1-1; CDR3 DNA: TGTGCCAGCTCACGGACAGACAAGAACACTGAAGCTTTCTTT; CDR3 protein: CASSRTDKNTEAFF
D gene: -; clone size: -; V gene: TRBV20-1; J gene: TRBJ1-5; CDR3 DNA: TGCAGTGCCAGTCTCAGGGGCCTTGGGGGTCAGCCCCAGCATTTT; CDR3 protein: CSASLRGLGGQPQHF
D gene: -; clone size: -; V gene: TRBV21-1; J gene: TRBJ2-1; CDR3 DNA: TGTGCCAGCAGCCCTCAATCCGGGACAGAGAGTTACAATGAGCAGTTCTTC; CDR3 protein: CASSPQSGTESYNEQFF
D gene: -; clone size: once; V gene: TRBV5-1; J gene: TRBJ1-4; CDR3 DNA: TGCGCCAGCAGCTTAGGACAAGGAAATGAAAAACTGTTTTTT; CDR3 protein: CASSLGQGNEKLFF
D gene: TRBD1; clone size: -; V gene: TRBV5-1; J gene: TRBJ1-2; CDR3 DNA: TGCGCCAGCAGCCTGTGGGACAGGGCAAGCTATGGCTACACCTTC; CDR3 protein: CASSLWDRASYGYTF
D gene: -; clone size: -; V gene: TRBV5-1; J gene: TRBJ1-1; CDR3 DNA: TGCGCCAGCAGCTGGATAAGGGGCATCACTGAAGCTTTCTTT; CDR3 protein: CASSWIRGITEAFF
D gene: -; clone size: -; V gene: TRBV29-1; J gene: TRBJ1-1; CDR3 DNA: TGCAGCGTTGAGGGCAACCGTGGGCCTACTGAAGCTTTCTTT; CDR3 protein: CSVEGNRGPTEAFF
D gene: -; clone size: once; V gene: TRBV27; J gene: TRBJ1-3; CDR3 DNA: TGTGCCAGCAGTTTGCGGGGAGGAGGAAACACCATATATTTT; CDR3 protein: CASSLRGGGNTIYF
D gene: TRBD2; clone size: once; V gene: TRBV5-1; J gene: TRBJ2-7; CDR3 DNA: TGCGCCAGCAGCTCGATACTAGCGGGGGGTTCCTACGAGCAGTACTTC; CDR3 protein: CASSSILAGGSYEQYF
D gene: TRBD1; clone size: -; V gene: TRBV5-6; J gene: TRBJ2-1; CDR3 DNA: TGTGCCAGCAGCTTGTTCAACAGGGGATTCGGCAATGAGCAGTTCTTC; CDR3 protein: CASSLFNRGFGNEQFF
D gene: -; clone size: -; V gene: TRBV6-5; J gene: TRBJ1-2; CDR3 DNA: TGTGCCAGCAGTTACTCCCAGGGGAACTATGGCTACACCTTC; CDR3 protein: CASSYSQGNYGYTF
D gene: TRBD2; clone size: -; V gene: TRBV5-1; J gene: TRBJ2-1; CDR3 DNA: TGCGCCAGCAGCTTAATAGCGGGGGGGCGAAATGAGCAGTTCTTC; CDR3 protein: CASSLIAGGRNEQFF
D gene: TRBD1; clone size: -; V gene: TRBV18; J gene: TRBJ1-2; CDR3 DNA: TGTGCCAGCTCACCACCGGCTCGGACAGGAAGACTTAACTATGGCTACACCTTC; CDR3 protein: CASSPPARTGRLNYGYTF
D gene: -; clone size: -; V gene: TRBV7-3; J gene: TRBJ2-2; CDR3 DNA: TGTGCCAGCGGACTATCGGATGTAACCGGGGAGCTGTTTTTT; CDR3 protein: CASGLSDVTGELFF
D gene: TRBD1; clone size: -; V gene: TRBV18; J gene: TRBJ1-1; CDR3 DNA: TGTGCCAGCTCACCACGACAGGGGAGAGCTTTCTTT; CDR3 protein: CASSPRQGRAFF
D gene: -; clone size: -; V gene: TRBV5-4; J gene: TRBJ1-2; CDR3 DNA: TGTGCCAGCAGCTTGGGCCAGGGCAACTATGGCTACACCTTC; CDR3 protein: CASSLGQGNYGYTF
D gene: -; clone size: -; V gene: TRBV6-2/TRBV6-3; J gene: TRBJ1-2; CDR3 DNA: TGTGCCAGCAGTTACCAGGGTGATGGCTACACCTTC; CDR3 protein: CASSYQGDGYTF
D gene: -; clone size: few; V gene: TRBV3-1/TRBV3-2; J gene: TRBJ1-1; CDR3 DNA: TGTGCCAGCAGCCAAGACAGGGTGGGAGCTTTCTTT; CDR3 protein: CASSQDRVGAFF
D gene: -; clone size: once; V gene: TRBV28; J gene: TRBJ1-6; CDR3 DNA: TGTGCCAGCAGTTCAGGGCAGGGGAATTCACCCCTCCACTTT; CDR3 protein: CASSSGQGNSPLHF
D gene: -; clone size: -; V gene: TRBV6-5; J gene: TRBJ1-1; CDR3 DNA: TGTGCCAGCCGCGTCATAAGTGGTTCTGAAGCTTTCTTT; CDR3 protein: CASRVISGSEAFF
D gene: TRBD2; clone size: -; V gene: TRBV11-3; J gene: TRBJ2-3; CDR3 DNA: TGTGCCAGCAGCTACGGACTAGCCGGGCCCACAGATACGCAGTATTTT; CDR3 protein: CASSYGLAGPTDTQYF
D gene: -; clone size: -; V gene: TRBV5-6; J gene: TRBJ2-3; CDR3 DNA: TGTGCCAGCAGCCCCCTCACAGTCCGAACCACAGATACGCAGTATTTT; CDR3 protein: CASSPLTVRTTDTQYF
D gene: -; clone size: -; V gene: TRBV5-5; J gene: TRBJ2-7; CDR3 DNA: TGTGCCAGCAGCTTGTTCGGGGACGAGCAGTACTTC; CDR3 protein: CASSLFGDEQYF
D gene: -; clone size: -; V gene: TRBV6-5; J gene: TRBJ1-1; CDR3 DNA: TGTGCCAGCAGCCCCGGACAGTACACTGAAGCTTTCTTT; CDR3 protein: CASSPGQYTEAFF
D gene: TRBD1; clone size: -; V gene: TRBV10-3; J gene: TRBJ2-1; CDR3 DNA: TGTGCCATCAGCGGGTACTCCGGGACAGGGGGATGGAATGAGCAGTTCTTC; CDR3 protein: CAISGYSGTGGWNEQFF
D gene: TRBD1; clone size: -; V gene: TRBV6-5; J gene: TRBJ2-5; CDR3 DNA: TGTGCCTCGGACAGGAGCGCCCAAGAGACCCAGTACTTC; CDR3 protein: CASDRSAQETQYF
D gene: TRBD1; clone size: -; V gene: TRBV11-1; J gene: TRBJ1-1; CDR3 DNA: TGTGCCAGCAGTTTTACAGGGGGCGCATGGACTGAAGCTTTCTTT; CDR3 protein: CASSFTGGAWTEAFF
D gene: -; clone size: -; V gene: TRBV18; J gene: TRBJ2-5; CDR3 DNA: TGTGCCAGCTCACCTAGGGAGGCCCAGTACTTC; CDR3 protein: CASSPREAQYF
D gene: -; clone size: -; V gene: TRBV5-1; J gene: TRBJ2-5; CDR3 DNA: TGCGCCAGCAGCTTGACCAGCCAAGAGACCCAGTACTTC; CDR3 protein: CASSLTSQETQYF
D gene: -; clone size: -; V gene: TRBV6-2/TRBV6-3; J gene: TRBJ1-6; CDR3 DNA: TGTGCCAGCAGTTACACAGGCCTTCGGACACCCCTCCACTTT; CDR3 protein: CASSYTGLRTPLHF
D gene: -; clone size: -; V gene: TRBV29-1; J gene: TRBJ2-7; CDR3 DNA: TGCAGCGTAGCGCGGGACCAGCACGAGCAGTACTTC; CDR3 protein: CSVARDQHEQYF
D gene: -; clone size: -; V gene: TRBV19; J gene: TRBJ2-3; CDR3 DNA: TGTGCCAGTAGAGATCAGGGGAGGGCAGATACGCAGTATTTT; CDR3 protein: CASRDQGRADTQYF
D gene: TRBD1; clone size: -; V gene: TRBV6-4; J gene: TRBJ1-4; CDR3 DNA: TGTGCCAGCAGTGATAAACGACAGGGGGCGGCTAATGAAAAACTGTTTTTT; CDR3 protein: CASSDKRQGAANEKLFF
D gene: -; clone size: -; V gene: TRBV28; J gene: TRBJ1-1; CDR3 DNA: TGTGCCAGCAGTTTAACAGGGCGGGCTGAAGCTTTCTTT; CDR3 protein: CASSLTGRAEAFF
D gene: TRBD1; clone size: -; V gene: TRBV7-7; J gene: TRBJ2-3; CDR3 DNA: TGTGCTAGCAGCTTGACAGGGGGGTCAGATACGCAGTATTTT; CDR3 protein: CASSLTGGSDTQYF
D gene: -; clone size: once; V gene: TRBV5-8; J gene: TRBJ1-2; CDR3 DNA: TGTGCCAGCAGCTTGGGTCTAGTCTATGGCTACACCTTC; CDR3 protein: CASSLGLVYGYTF
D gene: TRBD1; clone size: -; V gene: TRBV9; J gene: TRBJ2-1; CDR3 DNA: TGTGCCAGCAGCGCTTCCCGCACAGGGGGACCCTACAATGAGCAGTTCTTC; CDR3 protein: CASSASRTGGPYNEQFF
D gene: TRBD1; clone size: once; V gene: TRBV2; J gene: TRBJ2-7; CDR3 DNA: TGTGCCAGCAGAGGGACAGGGGACGGGCAGTACTTC; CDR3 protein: CASRGTGDGQYF
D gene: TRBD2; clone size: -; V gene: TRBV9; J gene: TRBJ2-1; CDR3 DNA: TGTGCCAGCAGCGGCGGACGGACTAGCGGGGACAATGAGCAGTTCTTC; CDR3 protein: CASSGGRTSGDNEQFF
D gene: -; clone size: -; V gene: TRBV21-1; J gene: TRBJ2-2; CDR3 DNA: TGTGCCAGCAGCAAAGGAGGGTGGGCCACCGGGGAGCTGTTTTTT; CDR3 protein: CASSKGGWATGELFF
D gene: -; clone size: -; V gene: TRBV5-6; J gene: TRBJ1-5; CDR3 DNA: TGTGCCAGCAGCCAAGGCGGGGTTAGCCAGCCCCAGCATTTT; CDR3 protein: CASSQGGVSQPQHF
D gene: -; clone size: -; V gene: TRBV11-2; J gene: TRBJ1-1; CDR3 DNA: TGTGCCAGCAGCTTAGAACGGGGGGCGTTTGAAGCTTTCTTT; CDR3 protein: CASSLERGAFEAFF
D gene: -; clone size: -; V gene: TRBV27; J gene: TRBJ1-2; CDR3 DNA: TGTGCCAGCAGCCGCGGACAGACGACGTCTCCATATGGCTACACCTTC; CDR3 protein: CASSRGQTTSPYGYTF
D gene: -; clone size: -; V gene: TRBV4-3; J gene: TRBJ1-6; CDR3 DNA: TGCGCCAGCAGCCAAGACCGGGAATCACCCCTCCACTTT; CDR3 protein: CASSQDRESPLHF
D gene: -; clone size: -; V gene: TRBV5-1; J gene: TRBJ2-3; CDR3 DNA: TGCGCCAGCAGCTTGGGCAGAACCACAGATACGCAGTATTTT; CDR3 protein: CASSLGRTTDTQYF
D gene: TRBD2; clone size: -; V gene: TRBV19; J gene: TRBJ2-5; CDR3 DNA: TGTGCCAGTAGTAGGAGCGGGGGGGCCAGGGAGACCCAGTACTTC; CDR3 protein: CASSRSGGARETQYF
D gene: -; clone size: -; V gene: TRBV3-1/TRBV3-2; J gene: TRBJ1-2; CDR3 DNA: TGTGCCAGCAGCCAAGGGCGGTATGGCTACACCTTC; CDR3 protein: CASSQGRYGYTF
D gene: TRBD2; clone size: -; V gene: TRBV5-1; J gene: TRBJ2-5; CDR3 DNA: TGCGCCAGCAGCTTGCAAGGCGGGGGAAGTGAGACCCAGTACTTC; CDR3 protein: CASSLQGGGSETQYF
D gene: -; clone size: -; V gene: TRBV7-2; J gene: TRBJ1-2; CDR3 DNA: TGTGCCAGCAGCTACAGGGCCCTTTATGGCTACACCTTC; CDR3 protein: CASSYRALYGYTF
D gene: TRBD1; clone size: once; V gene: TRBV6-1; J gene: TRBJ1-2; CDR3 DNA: TGTGCCAGCAGTCCCGGGACAGGGGGCGTCTATGGCTACACCTTC; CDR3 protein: CASSPGTGGVYGYTF
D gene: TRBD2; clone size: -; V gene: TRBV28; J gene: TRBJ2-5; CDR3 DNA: TGTGCCAGCACCCTCCGGGGGGGCCCGGAGACCCAGTACTTC; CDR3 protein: CASTLRGGPETQYF
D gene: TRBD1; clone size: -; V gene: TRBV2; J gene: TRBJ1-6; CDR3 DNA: TGTGCCAGCAAGGACAGGGGGGTATCACCCCTCCACTTT; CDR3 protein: CASKDRGVSPLHF
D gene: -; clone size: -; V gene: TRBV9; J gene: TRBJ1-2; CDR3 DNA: TGTGCCAGCAGCGTAGCGGGGGAACTGAGTGGCTACACCTTC; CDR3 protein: CASSVAGELSGYTF
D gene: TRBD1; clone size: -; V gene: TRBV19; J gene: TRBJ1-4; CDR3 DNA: TGTGCCAGTAGTAGGGGACAGCTTGAAAAACTGTTTTTT; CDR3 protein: CASSRGQLEKLFF